A single sample gave rise to the 3 T cell receptor beta chains below, sequenced in a study of blood T cell repertoires in COVID-19. Libraries were prepared by immunoSEQ multiplex PCR; TCRdb keeps only in-frame clonotypes and omits some of them. The data show fewer than 350,000 clones, 81% seen once. Sequencing was done on a sample of peripheral blood. These receptors were obtained from a woman aged 55 to 70 with active or convalescent COVID-19.

This clone turned up a few times. In nucleotides, the CDR3 is TGTGCTAGTGGTTTGGGGGGCTACTACGAGCAGTACTTC. It is translated as CASGLGGYYEQYF. The chain is built from TRBV12-5 and TRBJ2-7; tentatively, D is TRBD1 (5 bases). Germline-derived CDR1 and CDR2 are LGHNT and FRNRAP. Trimming took off 1 base at V and 3 bases at J, with 7 bases between the two ends. This CDR3 is 13 amino acids long.

The genes are TRBV10-2 and TRBJ2-3; TRBD1 agrees at 10 bases. V was pared by 6 bases and J by 4 bases, with 10 bases of the junction left unmatched. The germline V gene has CDR1 WSHSY and CDR2 SAAADI. The CDR3 has 16 amino acids. CDR3 nucleotides: TGCGCCAGCAGGACGGGACAGGGGCTTACTCCAGATACGCAGTATTTT. It encodes CASRTGQGLTPDTQYF.

This chain joins TRBV19 and TRBJ1-2, with D perhaps matching TRBD1 (5 bases). Trimming took 3 bases from V and 7 from J, leaving 15 bases between them. Per germline, CDR1 LNHDA and CDR2 SQIVND (reference sequence). CDR3 size: 14 residues. The CDR3 DNA sequence: TGTGCCAGTAGTATCGGGTGGGGAGGGACTGGCTACACCTTC. Translation gives CASSIGWGGTGYTF. Drawing the rest from reference TRBV19 and TRBJ1-2, the complete variable domain is DGGITQSPKYLFRKEGQNVTLSCEQNLNHDAMYWYRQDPGQGLRLIYYSQIVNDFQKGDIAEGYSVSREKKESFPLTVTSAQKNPTAFYLCASSIGWGGTGYTFGSGTRLTVV.